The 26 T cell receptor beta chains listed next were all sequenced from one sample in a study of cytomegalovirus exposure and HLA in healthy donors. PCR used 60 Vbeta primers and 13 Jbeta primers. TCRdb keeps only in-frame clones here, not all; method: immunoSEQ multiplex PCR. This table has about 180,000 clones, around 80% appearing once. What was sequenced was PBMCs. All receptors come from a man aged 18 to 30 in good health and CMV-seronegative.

DNA for the CDR3: TGTGCCAGCAGTGAGTTGGGACAGGGCTACGAGCAGTACTTC. It translates to CASSELGQGYEQYF. The chain is built from TRBV25-1 and TRBJ2-7, with 9 bases identical to TRBD1. Germline V gives CDR1 MGHDK, CDR2 SYGVNS. The CDR3 contains 14 residues. With V trimmed by 3 bases and J by 3 bases, 3 bases remained unmatched.

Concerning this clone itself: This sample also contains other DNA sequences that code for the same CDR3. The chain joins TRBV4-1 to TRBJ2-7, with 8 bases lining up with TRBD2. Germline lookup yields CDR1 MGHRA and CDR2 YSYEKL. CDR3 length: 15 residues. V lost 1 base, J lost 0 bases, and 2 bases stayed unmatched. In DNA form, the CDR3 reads TGCGCCAGCAGCCAAGCGGGGACTAGCTCCTACGAGCAGTACTTC. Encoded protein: CASSQAGTSSYEQYF.

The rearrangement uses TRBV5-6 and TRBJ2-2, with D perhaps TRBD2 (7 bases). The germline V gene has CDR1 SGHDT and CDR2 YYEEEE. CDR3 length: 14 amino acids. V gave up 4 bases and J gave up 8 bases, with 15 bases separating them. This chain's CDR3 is CASSPNGGRGELFF. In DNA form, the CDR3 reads TGTGCCAGCAGCCCCAACGGGGGGCGGGGGGAGCTGTTTTTT.

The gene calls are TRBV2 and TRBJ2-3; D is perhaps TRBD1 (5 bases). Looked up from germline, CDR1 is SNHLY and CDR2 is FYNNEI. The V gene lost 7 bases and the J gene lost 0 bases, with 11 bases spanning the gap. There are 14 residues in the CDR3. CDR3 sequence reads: CASKVAGSTDTQYF. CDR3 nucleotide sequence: TGTGCCAGCAAGGTGGCAGGGAGCACAGATACGCAGTATTTT.

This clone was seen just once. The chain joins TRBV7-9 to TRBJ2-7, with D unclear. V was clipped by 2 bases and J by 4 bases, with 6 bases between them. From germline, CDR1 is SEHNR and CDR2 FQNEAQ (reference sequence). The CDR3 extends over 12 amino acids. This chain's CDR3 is CASSLKAYEQYF. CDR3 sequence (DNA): TGTGCCAGCAGCTTAAAAGCATACGAGCAGTACTTC.

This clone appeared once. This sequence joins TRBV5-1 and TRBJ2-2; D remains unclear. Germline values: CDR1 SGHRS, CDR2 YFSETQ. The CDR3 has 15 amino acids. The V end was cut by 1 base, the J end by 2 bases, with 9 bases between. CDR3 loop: CASSLKTGNTGELFF. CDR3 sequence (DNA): TGCGCCAGCAGCTTGAAAACTGGTAACACCGGGGAGCTGTTTTTT.

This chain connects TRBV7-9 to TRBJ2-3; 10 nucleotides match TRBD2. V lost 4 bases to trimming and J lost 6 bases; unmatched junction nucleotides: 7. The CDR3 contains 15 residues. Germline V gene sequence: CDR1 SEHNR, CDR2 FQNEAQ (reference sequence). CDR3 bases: TGTGCCAGCAGCTCCATAGCGGGAGGAGTTGATACGCAGTATTTT. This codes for CASSSIAGGVDTQYF.

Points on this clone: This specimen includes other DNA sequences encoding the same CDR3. CDR3 bases: TGTGCCAGCAGTTTAGGCCCAGTCAATCAGCCCCAGCATTTT. This translates into CASSLGPVNQPQHF. The chain joins TRBV28 to TRBJ1-5; D remains ambiguous. Germline V gene lookup returns CDR1 MDHEN and CDR2 SYDVKM. Trimming left V 2 bases short and J 3 bases short, with 8 bases between. This CDR3 spans 14 amino acids.

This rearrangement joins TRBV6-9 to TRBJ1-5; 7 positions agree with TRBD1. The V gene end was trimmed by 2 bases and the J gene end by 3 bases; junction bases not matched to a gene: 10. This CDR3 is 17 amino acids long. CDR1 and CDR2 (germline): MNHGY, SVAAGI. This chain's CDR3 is CASSYDEGALVNQPQHF. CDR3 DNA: TGTGCCAGCAGTTATGATGAGGGGGCGCTTGTCAATCAGCCCCAGCATTTT.

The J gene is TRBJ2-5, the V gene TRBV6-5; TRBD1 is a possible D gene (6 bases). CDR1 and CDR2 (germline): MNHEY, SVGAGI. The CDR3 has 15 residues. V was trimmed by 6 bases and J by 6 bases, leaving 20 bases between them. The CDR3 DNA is TGTGCCAGCAGCAGCCAACAGGGAAGGGCAAAGACCCAGTACTTC. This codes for CASSSQQGRAKTQYF.

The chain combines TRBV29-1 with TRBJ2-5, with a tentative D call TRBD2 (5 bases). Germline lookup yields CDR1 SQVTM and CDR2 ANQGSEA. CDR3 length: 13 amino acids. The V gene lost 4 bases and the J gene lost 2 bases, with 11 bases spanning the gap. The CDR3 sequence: CSVVRTSQETQYF. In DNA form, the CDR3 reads TGCAGCGTTGTGCGGACTTCACAAGAGACCCAGTACTTC.

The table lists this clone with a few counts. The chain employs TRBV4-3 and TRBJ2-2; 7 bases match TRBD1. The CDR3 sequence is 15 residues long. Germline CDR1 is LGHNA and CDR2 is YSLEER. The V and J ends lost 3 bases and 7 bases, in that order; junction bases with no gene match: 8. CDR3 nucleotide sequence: TGCGCCAGCAGCCAGACAGCCAACAGGGGCGGGGAGCTGTTTTTT. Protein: CASSQTANRGGELFF.

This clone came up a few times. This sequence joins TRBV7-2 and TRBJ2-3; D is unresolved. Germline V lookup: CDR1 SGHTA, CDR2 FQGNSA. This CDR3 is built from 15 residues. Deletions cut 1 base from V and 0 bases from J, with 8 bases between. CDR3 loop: CASSLGAYSTDTQYF. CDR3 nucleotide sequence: TGTGCCAGCAGCTTAGGAGCGTATAGCACAGATACGCAGTATTTT.

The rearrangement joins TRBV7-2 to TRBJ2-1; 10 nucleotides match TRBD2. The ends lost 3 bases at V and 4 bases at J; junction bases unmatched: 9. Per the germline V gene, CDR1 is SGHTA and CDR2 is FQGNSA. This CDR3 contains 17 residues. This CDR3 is CASSFNPGLAVYNEQFF. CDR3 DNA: TGTGCCAGCAGCTTTAATCCCGGACTAGCGGTTTACAATGAGCAGTTCTTC.

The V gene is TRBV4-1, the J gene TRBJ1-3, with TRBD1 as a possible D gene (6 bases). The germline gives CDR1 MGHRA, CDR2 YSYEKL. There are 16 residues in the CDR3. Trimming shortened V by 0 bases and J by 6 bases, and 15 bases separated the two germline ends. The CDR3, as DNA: TGCGCCAGCAGCCAAGAGCGAGCGGGGGCTCAAAACACCATATATTTT. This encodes CASSQERAGAQNTIYF.

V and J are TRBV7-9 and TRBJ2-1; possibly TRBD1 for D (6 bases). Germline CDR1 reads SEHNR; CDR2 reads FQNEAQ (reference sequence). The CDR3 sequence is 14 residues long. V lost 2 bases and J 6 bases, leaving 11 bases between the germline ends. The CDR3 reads CASSLQGPLNEQFF. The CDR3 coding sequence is TGTGCCAGCAGCTTACAGGGGCCCCTCAATGAGCAGTTCTTC.

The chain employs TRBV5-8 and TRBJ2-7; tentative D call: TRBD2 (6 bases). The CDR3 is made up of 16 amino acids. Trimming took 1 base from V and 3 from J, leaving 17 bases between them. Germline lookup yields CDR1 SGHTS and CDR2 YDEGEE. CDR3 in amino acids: CASSLFWGSGLYEQYF. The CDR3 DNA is TGTGCCAGCAGCTTGTTCTGGGGAAGCGGGCTCTACGAGCAGTACTTC.

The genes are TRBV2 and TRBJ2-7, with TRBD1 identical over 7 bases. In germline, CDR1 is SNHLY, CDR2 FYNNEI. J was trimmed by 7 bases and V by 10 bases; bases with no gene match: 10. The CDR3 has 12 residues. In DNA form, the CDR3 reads TGTGCCATCCCAACAGGGGCGGAAGAGCAGTACTTC. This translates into CAIPTGAEEQYF.

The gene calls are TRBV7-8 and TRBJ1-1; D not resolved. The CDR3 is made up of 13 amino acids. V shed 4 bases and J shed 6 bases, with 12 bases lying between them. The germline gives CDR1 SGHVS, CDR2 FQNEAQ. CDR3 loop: CASSSYLGAEAFF. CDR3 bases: TGTGCCAGCAGCTCATATCTGGGAGCTGAAGCTTTCTTT.

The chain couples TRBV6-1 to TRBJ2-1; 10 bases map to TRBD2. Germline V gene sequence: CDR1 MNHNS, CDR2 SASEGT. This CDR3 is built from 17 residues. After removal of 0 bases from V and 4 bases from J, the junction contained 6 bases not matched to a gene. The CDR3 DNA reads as TGTGCCAGCAGTGAAGCGCTGGGACTAGCGATTTACAATGAGCAGTTCTTC. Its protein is CASSEALGLAIYNEQFF.

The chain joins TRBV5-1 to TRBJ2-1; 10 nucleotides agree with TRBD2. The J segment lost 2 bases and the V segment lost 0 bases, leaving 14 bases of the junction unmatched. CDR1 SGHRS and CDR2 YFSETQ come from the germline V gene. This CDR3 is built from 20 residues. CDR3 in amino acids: CASSLGLVAGGIRPYNEQFF. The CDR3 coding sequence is TGCGCCAGCAGCTTGGGGTTAGTAGCGGGGGGCATACGCCCCTACAATGAGCAGTTCTTC. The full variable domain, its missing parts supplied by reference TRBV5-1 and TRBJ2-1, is KAGVTQTPRYLIKTRGQQVTLSCSPISGHRSVSWYQQTPGQGLQFLFEYFSETQRNKGNFPGRFSGRQFSNSRSEMNVSTLELGDSALYLCASSLGLVAGGIRPYNEQFFGPGTRLTVL.

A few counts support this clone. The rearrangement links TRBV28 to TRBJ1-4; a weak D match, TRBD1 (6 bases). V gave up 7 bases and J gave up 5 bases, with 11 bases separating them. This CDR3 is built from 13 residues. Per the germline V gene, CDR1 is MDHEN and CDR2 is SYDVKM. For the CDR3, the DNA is TGTGCCAGCACCGACAGGTCCAATGAAAAACTGTTTTTT. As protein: CASTDRSNEKLFF.

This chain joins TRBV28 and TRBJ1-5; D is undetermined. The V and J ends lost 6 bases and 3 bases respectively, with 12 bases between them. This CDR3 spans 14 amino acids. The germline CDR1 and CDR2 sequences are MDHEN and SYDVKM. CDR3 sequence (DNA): TGTGCCAGCAGCCCCGAACAGTTCAATCAGCCCCAGCATTTT. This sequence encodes CASSPEQFNQPQHF.

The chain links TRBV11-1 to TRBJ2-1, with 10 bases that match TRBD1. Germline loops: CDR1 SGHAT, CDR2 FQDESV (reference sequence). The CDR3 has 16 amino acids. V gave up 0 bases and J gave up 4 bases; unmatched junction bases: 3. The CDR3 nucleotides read TGTGCCAGCAGCTTAGCAGGGACAGGGGCGTACAATGAGCAGTTCTTC. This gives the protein CASSLAGTGAYNEQFF.

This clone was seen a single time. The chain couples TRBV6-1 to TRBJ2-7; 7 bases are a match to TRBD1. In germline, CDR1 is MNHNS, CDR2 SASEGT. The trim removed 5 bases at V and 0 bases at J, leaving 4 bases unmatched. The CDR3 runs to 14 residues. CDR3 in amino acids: CASSRDSLSYEQYF. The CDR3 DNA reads TGTGCCAGCAGTCGGGACAGTCTCTCCTACGAGCAGTACTTC.

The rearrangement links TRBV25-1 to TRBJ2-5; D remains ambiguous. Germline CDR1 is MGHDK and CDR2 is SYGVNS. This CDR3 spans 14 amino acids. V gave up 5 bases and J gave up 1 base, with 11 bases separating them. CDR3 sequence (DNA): TGTGCCAGCAGTACCCGACACCCCCAAGAGACCCAGTACTTC. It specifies CASSTRHPQETQYF.